This T cell receptor beta chain stems from a study of cytomegalovirus exposure and HLA in healthy donors. Findings and limits, study-wide: Reported performance of the classifier showed diagnosis of cytomegalovirus status with high specificity and sensitivity. Most TCRs appeared rarely, but some public TCRs recurred in many donors.

Remarks on this clone: Its specificity is unknown.

Only in-frame clones appear in the TCRdb table, and some are missing; sequencing was by immunoSEQ multiplex PCR. The sample includes approximately 110,000 clones, roughly nine tenths seen only once; the top ten take over 3%. Sequenced input: PBMCs. The clonotype originates from a woman aged 18-35 years in good health and CMV-seropositive.

The CDR3 sequence: CASSPGLAGALLGETQYF. The CDR3 DNA sequence: TGTGCCAGCAGCCCCGGACTAGCGGGGGCCCTCCTTGGAGAGACCCAGTACTTC. The rearrangement joins TRBV5-4 to TRBJ2-5; TRBD2 matches 13 bases. V trimming: 4 bases; J trimming: 4 bases; junction bases outside the gene matches: 13. Germline V lookup: CDR1 SGHNT, CDR2 YYREEE (reference sequence). The CDR3 is 18 amino acids.